This TCR beta chain was obtained from a study of blood T cell repertoires in COVID-19 (dated by TCRdb to 2020 to 2021). Regarding the research as a whole: Collaborator samples came from the United States, Italy and Spain and covered acute and convalescent phases of COVID-19. The material from the prospective study consisted of cDNA or gDNA derived from T cells, B-cell-depleted T cells, or PBMCs. The dataset comprised deeply sampled blood TCRbeta repertoires from subjects exposed to, actively infected with, or recovered from COVID-19. The repertoires were released in a freely available public database intended as a resource for research on the immune response to SARS-CoV-2. The samples were drawn from two sources: the first 160 participants of the ongoing ImmuneRACE study, and 950 to 1,500 subjects contributed by 6 global collaborators. Sample metadata almost always included a de-identified subject ID, COVID-19 status, age in years and sex. Where available, HLA class I and class II types were taken from metadata supplied by the sample provider and were not determined by assay-based typing. On the study overall, not on this receptor specifically: The amount of clinical and demographic metadata varied by source and participant and was provided uncurated.

The count of this clone is one. No antigen is known for it. No base qualities exist here, and no much larger clone lies one base off it. The CDR3 goes from the cysteine to the phenylalanine over 11 residues. Of the read, only the CDR3 DNA is kept; its 33 bases are in frame from base 1. CDR1 and CDR2 are read off the germline V gene as MDHEN and SYDVKM. V is clipped by 2 bases and J by 16 bases, and the sequence between their germline boundaries is 12 bases long. Each collaborating institution followed its own protocols to collect whole blood in K2EDTA tubes. Collaborator samples were shipped for TCRbeta analysis as frozen whole blood, isolated PBMCs, or DNA extracted from either sample type. The immunoSEQ Assay, a bias-controlled multiplex PCR, was used to amplify TCRbeta CDR3 regions from genomic DNA. On the authors' methods: Within the assay, amplification of reference gene primers was used to estimate how many nucleated cells each sample contained. To quantify the absolute abundance of each unique TCRbeta CDR3 rearrangement, sequence reads were collapsed and filtered. For each sample, productive Simpson clonality was calculated as the square root of Simpson's diversity index across productive rearrangements. This immuneACCESS table, as held by TCRdb, lists in-frame sequences with V and J called but not all clones. Of the missing ones, under half trace to an unresolved V gene in checked studies; the others have no known cause. Clone size and V and J calls were adopted from that table, with D and trimming inferred from the DNA. In this sample the table shows under 350,000 clones, 65% to 90% of which occur a single time. The top ten clones comprise more than 6% of the sample.

The sequence derives from a human donor in a cohort sampled during active COVID-19. The sequence joins TRBV28 to TRBJ2-1; the D segment could be TRBD2, given 5 matching bases. Sequenced input: peripheral blood. The CDR3 reads CASSLRRTQFF. The DNA sequence reads TGTGCCAGCAGTTTACGTAGGACTCAATTCTTC.